Following are 9 T cell receptor beta chains from one sample sequenced in a study of glioma-infiltrating T cells after dendritic cell vaccination. The time point was: after dendritic cell vaccination, including at tumor progression/relapse. Profiling relied on immunoSEQ multiplex PCR, and the TCRdb table lists in-frame clones only, not all of them. Seen here are about 110,000 clones, 90% observed once, and the top ten hold roughly 2.5%. This specimen consisted of blood, obtained after dendritic cell vaccination. The receptor set was obtained from a human donor with glioblastoma.

This clone appeared a single time. The genes are TRBV6-5 and TRBJ2-7; 8 bases are shared with TRBD1. CDR3 length: 15 amino acids. J gave up 0 bases and V 5 bases, and 6 bases lay outside the gene matches. CDR1 MNHEY and CDR2 SVGAGI come from the germline V gene. The CDR3 loop is CASSTDRAGSYEQYF. The CDR3 DNA sequence: TGTGCCAGCAGTACGGACAGGGCCGGCTCCTACGAGCAGTACTTC.

The sample holds a few counts of this clone. This rearrangement joins TRBV6-6 to TRBJ1-5; 12 bases are a match to TRBD1. From germline, CDR1 is MNHNY and CDR2 SVGAGI (reference sequence). V trimming: 3 bases; J trimming: 7 bases; junction bases outside the gene matches: 7. The CDR3 contains 16 residues. DNA of the CDR3: TGTGCCAGCAGTTATCCCGGGACAGGGGGCGCCCAGCCCCAGCATTTT. This gives the protein CASSYPGTGGAQPQHF.

This clone was observed a single time. CDR3 loop: CASSDREMNTEAFF. The CDR3 DNA is TGTGCCAGTAGTGACAGGGAGATGAACACTGAAGCTTTCTTT. The chain combines TRBV19 with TRBJ1-1; 7 bases agree with TRBD1. Trimming removed 5 bases from V and 0 bases from J; junction bases left unmatched: 3. The germline V gene encodes CDR1 LNHDA and CDR2 SQIVND (reference sequence). The CDR3 is 14 residues long.

This clone came up once. The gene calls are TRBV6-5 and TRBJ1-5; D remains ambiguous. CDR1 and CDR2 from the germline V gene are MNHEY and SVGAGI. The CDR3 covers 13 residues. V was shortened by 2 bases and J by 2 bases, with 4 bases between the two germline ends. CDR3 sequence: CASSYERNQPQHF. DNA for the CDR3: TGTGCCAGCAGTTACGAGCGCAATCAGCCCCAGCATTTT.

This rearrangement joins TRBV6-6 to TRBJ1-5, with a possible D match to TRBD1 (5 bases). V lost 2 bases and J lost 3, with 8 bases in between. This CDR3 is 14 amino acids long. Germline assignment: CDR1 MNHNY and CDR2 SVGAGI (reference sequence). The CDR3 is CASSYGGNNQPQHF. Here the CDR3 DNA reads TGTGCCAGCAGTTACGGGGGGAACAATCAGCCCCAGCATTTT.

V is TRBV9 and J is TRBJ1-3; D gene unclear. This CDR3 spans 17 amino acids. Germline V gene sequence: CDR1 SGDLS, CDR2 YYNGEE. V gave up 0 bases and J gave up 0 bases, with 13 bases separating them. CDR3 amino acids: CASSVGDFTSSGNTIYF. CDR3 in DNA: TGTGCCAGCAGCGTAGGTGACTTCACTAGCTCTGGAAACACCATATATTTT. Based on the CDR3 plus reference TRBV9 and TRBJ1-3, the full variable domain is DSGVTQTPKHLITATGQRVTLRCSPRSGDLSVYWYQQSLDQGLQFLIQYYNGEERAKGNILERFSAQQFPDLHSELNLSSLELGDSALYFCASSVGDFTSSGNTIYFGEGSWLTVV.

Details on this clone: Other DNA variants within this sample encode the same CDR3. The chain combines TRBV4-1 with TRBJ1-6; D is unclear. From germline, CDR1 is MGHRA and CDR2 YSYEKL. V was shortened by 0 bases and J by 3 bases, with 9 bases between the two germline ends. CDR3 size: 16 residues. The CDR3 loop is CASSQDPGVYNSPLHF. The DNA for the CDR3 is TGCGCCAGCAGCCAAGATCCCGGAGTCTATAATTCACCCCTCCACTTT.

V usage is TRBV7-9 and J usage is TRBJ2-5, with TRBD2 matching over 7 bases. CDR1 and CDR2 (germline): SEHNR, FQNEAQ (reference sequence). With V trimmed by 0 bases and J by 1 base, 2 bases remained unmatched. The CDR3 has 15 amino acids. Written as DNA, the CDR3 is TGTGCCAGCAGCTTAGCGGGGGGGTCCCAAGAGACCCAGTACTTC. It is translated as CASSLAGGSQETQYF.

DNA for the CDR3: TGTGCCAGCAGGGCAGAGGGGGACACCGGGGAGCTGTTTTTT. Its translation: CASRAEGDTGELFF. The gene calls are TRBV2 and TRBJ2-2; TRBD1 might be the D (6 bases). V lost 6 bases and J lost 3, with 11 bases in between. The germline V gene has CDR1 SNHLY and CDR2 FYNNEI. This CDR3 is 14 amino acids long.